This T cell receptor (beta chain) emerged from a study of T cell responses to AZD1222 COVID-19 vaccine. Generated by immunoSEQ multiplex PCR, the TCRdb table keeps only in-frame clones and is missing some. Of 150,000 or so clones listed, 92% are singletons. There are 11 residues in the CDR3. J lost 4 bases, V lost 4 bases, and 0 bases had no gene match. Germline values: CDR1 DFQATT, CDR2 SNEGSKA (reference sequence). The source was peripheral blood, collected 28 days after the second AZD1222 dose. The chain carries TRBV20-1 and TRBJ1-1, with 7 bases that match TRBD1. The sequence came from an adult who received the AZD1222 COVID-19 vaccine. CDR3 protein: CSATGGTEAFF. The CDR3 DNA follows: TGCAGTGCTACAGGGGGCACTGAAGCTTTCTTT.